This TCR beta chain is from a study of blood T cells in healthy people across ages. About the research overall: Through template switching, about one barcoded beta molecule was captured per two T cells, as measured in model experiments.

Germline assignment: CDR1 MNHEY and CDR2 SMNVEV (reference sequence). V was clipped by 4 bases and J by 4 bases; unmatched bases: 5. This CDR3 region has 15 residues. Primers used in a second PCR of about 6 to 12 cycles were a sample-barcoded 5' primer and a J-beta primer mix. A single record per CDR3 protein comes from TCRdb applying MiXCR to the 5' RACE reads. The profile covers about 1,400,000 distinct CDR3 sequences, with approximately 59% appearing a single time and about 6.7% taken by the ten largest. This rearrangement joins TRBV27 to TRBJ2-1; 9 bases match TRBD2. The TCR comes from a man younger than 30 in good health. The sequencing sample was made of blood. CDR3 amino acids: CASSSRTSVYNEQFF. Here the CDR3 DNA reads TGTGCCAGCAGTTCCCGGACTAGCGTATACAATGAGCAGTTCTTC.